This TCR beta chain was observed in a study of T-cell reconstitution after alpha-beta-depleted transplantation in children. Construction of the TCRbeta library involved unique molecular identifiers. MiXCR, run by TCRdb on the PCR reads, gives a single entry per CDR3 protein. The sample contains a few hundred thousand distinct CDR3 sequences, around 9.7% of which appear only once. The table lists this clonotype with many counts. Sample: PBMCs from the stem cell graft donor, taken from the stem cell graft. The receptor was isolated from a human donor who donated a stem cell graft to a child with SCID.

CDR3 sequence reads: CSATRQGVNTGELFF. The CDR3 DNA reads as TGCAGTGCTACCCGACAGGGGGTTAACACCGGGGAGCTGTTTTTT. V usage is TRBV20-1 and J usage is TRBJ2-2, with 9 bases matching TRBD1. This CDR3 is 15 amino acids long. Germline trimming cut 4 bases from V and 2 bases from J; bases unmatched to any gene: 5. Per the germline V gene, CDR1 is DFQATT and CDR2 is SNEGSKA (reference sequence).